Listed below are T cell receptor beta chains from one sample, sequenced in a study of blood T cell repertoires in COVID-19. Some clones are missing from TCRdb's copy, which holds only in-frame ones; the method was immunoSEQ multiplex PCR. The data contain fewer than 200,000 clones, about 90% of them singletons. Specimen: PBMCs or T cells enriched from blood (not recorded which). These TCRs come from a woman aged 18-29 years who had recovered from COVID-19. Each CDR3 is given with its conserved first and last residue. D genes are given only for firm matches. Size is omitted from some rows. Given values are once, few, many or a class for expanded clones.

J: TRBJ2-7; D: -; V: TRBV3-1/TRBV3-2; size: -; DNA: TGTGCCAGCAGCCAAGATGGACTTATTTACGAGCAGTACTTC; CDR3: CASSQDGLIYEQYF
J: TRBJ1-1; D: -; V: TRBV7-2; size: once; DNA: TGTGCCAGCAGCATCAACCGGGGTGAAAGGGCTTTCTTT; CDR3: CASSINRGERAFF
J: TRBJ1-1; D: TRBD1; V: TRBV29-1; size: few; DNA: TGCAGCGTTAAGACAGGGGGCGCCGACACTGAAGCTTTCTTT; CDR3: CSVKTGGADTEAFF
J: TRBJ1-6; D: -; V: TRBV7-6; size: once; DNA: TGTGCCAGCAGCTTAGCCAGGGGCGGATCACCCCTCCACTTT; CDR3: CASSLARGGSPLHF
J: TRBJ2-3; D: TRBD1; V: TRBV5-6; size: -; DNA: TGTGCCAGCAGCCCTACCAGGGGGCGCAGAGATACGCAGTATTTT; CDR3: CASSPTRGRRDTQYF
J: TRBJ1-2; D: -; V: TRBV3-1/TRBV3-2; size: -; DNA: TGTGCCAGCAGCCAGGACAGCACCAACTATGGCTACACCTTC; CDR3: CASSQDSTNYGYTF
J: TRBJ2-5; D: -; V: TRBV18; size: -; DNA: TGTGCCAGCTCACCAATGAAAACTCAAGAGACCCAGTACTTC; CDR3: CASSPMKTQETQYF
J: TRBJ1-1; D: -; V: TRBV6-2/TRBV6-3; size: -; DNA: TGTGCCAGCAGTCGGACCCAGGGCGGGACTTTCTTT; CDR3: CASSRTQGGTFF
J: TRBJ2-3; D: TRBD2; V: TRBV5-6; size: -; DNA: TGTGCCAGCAGCTTACGGACTAGCGGGAGCGTCGATACGCAGTATTTT; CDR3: CASSLRTSGSVDTQYF
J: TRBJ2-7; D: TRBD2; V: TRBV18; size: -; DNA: TGTGCCAGCTCACCTGGGACTAGCGGGAGACGTGACGAGCAGTACTTC; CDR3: CASSPGTSGRRDEQYF
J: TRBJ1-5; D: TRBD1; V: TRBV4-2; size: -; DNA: TGTGCCAGCAGCCAAGATTCAGGGGGTGATCAGCCCCAGCATTTT; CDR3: CASSQDSGGDQPQHF
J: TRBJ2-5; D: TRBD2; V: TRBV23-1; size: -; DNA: TGCGCCAGCAGTCCGGGACTAGCGGGTCCACAACAAGAGACCCAGTACTTC; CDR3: CASSPGLAGPQQETQYF
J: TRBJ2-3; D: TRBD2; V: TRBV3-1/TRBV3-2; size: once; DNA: TGTGCCAGCAGCCTACTAGCGGGGGGGAGCACAGATACGCAGTATTTT; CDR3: CASSLLAGGSTDTQYF
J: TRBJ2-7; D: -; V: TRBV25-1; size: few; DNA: TGTGCCAGCAGTGTTAGCTCCTACGAGCAGTACTTC; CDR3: CASSVSSYEQYF
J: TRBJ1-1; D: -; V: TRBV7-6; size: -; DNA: TGTGCCAGCAGCTTAGAGAGGAACACTGAAGCTTTCTTT; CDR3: CASSLERNTEAFF
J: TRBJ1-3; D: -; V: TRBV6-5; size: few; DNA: TGTGCCAGCAGGAACAGAAGGGGATCTCAGTCCACCATATATTTT; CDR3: CASRNRRGSQSTIYF
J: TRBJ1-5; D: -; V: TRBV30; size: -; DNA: TGTGCCTGGAGCCCAGAAGATTATCAGCCCCAGCATTTT; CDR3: CAWSPEDYQPQHF
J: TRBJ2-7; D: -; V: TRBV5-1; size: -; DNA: TGCGCCAGCAGCGCCGAGGGGGTCTACGAGCAGTACTTC; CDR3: CASSAEGVYEQYF
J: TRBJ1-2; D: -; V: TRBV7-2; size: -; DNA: TGTGCCAGCAGCGCGGACAGAGCTAACTATGGCTACACCTTC; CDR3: CASSADRANYGYTF
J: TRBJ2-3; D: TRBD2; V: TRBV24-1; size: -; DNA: TGTGCCACCAGTGAAGCGGGGGTATCAGATACGCAGTATTTT; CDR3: CATSEAGVSDTQYF
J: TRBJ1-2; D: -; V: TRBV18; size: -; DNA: TGTGCCAGCTCCCCCGGTGCGGGGGCGGACTATGGCTACACCTTC; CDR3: CASSPGAGADYGYTF
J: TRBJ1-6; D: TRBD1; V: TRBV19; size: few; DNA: TGTGCCAGTAGTATGTGGGACAGGGGAAATTCACCCCTCCACTTT; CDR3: CASSMWDRGNSPLHF
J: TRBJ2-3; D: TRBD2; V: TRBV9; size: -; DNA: TGTGCCAGCAGCCCGACTAGCATGGCCACAGATACGCAGTATTTT; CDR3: CASSPTSMATDTQYF
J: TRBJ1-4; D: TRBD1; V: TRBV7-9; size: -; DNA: TGTGCCAGCAGCCCGAAGTACGGACAGGGATATGAAAAACTGTTTTTT; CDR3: CASSPKYGQGYEKLFF
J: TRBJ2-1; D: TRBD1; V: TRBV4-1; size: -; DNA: TGCGCCAGCAGCCAAGATATGGGACAGGGAGAGTTCTTC; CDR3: CASSQDMGQGEFF